The 13 T cell receptor beta chains listed next were all sequenced from one sample in a study of T-cell reconstitution after alpha-beta-depleted transplantation in children. Unique molecular identifiers were incorporated during preparation of the TCRbeta library. TCRdb fed the PCR reads into MiXCR, producing one record per CDR3 protein. The sample includes 450,000 to 600,000 distinct CDR3 sequences, 8% to 11% of them seen just once. The specimen was PBMCs, collected before TCRalphabeta/CD19-depleted stem cell transplant. The receptors here all came from a child aged 2 to 15 with inherited bone marrow failure, due to receive a stem cell transplant.

As for this clonotype: Possible read error: a much larger clone is one base away. The chain uses TRBV20-1 and TRBJ2-3; 13 bases align to TRBD2. Germline CDR1 is DFQATT and CDR2 is SNEGSKA (reference sequence). CDR3 length: 16 residues. Here the CDR3 reads CSASRTSGSPTDTPYF. As DNA, the CDR3 is TGCAGTGCTAGCCGGACTAGCGGGAGCCCCACAGATACGCCGTATTTT.

Ten or more counts support this clonotype. The chain recombines TRBV7-9 with TRBJ2-3, with 7 bases fitting TRBD1. Germline V gives CDR1 SEHNR, CDR2 FQNEAQ (reference sequence). V was clipped by 8 bases and J by 4 bases; unmatched bases: 6. The CDR3 is 13 residues long. The CDR3 here is CASERQGADTQYF. The CDR3 DNA reads TGTGCCAGCGAGAGGCAGGGGGCAGATACGCAGTATTTT.

At least ten counts were recorded for this clonotype. The rearrangement links TRBV29-1 to TRBJ2-7; unclear D gene. The CDR3 extends over 11 amino acids. Germline V gene sequence: CDR1 SQVTM, CDR2 ANQGSEA. The germline V and J ends were trimmed by 4 bases and 1 base, with 5 bases remaining between them. The CDR3 loop reads CSVAGSYEQYF. DNA of the CDR3: TGCAGCGTTGCCGGGTCCTACGAGCAGTACTTC.

The rearrangement links TRBV6-5 to TRBJ2-3; 10 bases map to TRBD2. V gave up 2 bases and J gave up 4 bases; unmatched junction bases: 0. Germline V gene data show CDR1 as MNHEY and CDR2 as SVGAGI. This CDR3 spans 14 amino acids. The CDR3 DNA reads as TGTGCCAGCAGTTACGGGACTAGCGCAGATACGCAGTATTTT. Its protein product is CASSYGTSADTQYF.

This clonotype was seen many times. This chain links TRBV9 with TRBJ2-1; TRBD2 agrees at 11 bases. V was clipped by 3 bases and J by 0 bases; unmatched bases: 2. Germline V lookup: CDR1 SGDLS, CDR2 YYNGEE. This CDR3 comprises 16 residues. The CDR3 DNA reads as TGTGCCAGCAGCGGGGGACTAGCGGTCTCCTACAATGAGCAGTTCTTC. Translation: CASSGGLAVSYNEQFF. Full variable domain (missing parts from reference TRBV9 and TRBJ2-1): DSGVTQTPKHLITATGQRVTLRCSPRSGDLSVYWYQQSLDQGLQFLIQYYNGEERAKGNILERFSAQQFPDLHSELNLSSLELGDSALYFCASSGGLAVSYNEQFFGPGTRLTVL.

This clonotype was seen ten or more times. This chain uses TRBV10-3 with TRBJ2-1, with D possibly TRBD1 on 5 matching bases. Germline V CDR1 and CDR2: ENHRY, SYGVKD. Trimming took off 5 bases at V and 3 bases at J, with 8 bases between the two ends. CDR3 length: 13 residues. The CDR3 nucleotides are TGTGCCATCAGTAGTCAGGGCTACAATGAGCAGTTCTTC. Translated, it gives CAISSQGYNEQFF.

This chain connects TRBV7-2 to TRBJ1-5; D may be TRBD1 (5 bases). The germline V gene has CDR1 SGHTA and CDR2 FQGNSA. Trimming left V 1 base short and J 5 bases short, with 9 bases between. CDR3 size: 14 residues. The CDR3 is CASSLEGRHQPQHF. The CDR3 DNA reads as TGTGCCAGCAGCTTAGAGGGGAGGCATCAGCCCCAGCATTTT.

This clonotype was seen ten or more times. The CDR3 DNA is TGTGCCAGCAGTTTTGTGCAGGGGAGCAATCAGCCCCAGCATTTT. This gives the protein CASSFVQGSNQPQHF. This chain uses TRBV28 with TRBJ1-5; D might be TRBD1 (6 bases). V shed 3 bases and J shed 1 base, with 10 bases lying between them. This CDR3 has 15 amino acids. CDR1 is MDHEN, CDR2 SYDVKM, per germline.

The chain employs TRBV23-1 and TRBJ2-1, with TRBD2 matching 14 bases. TRBV23-1 is an ORF, and what it does is uncertain. The J segment lost 8 bases and the V segment lost 2 bases, leaving 5 bases of the junction unmatched. This CDR3 has 16 residues. CDR3 protein: CASSQPGTSGSHEQFF. The DNA for the CDR3 is TGCGCCAGCAGTCAACCGGGGACTAGCGGGAGTCATGAGCAGTTCTTC.

A few counts support this clonotype. The J gene is TRBJ2-1, the V gene TRBV28; 7 bases map to TRBD1. J gave up 1 base and V 6 bases, and 3 bases lay outside the gene matches. This CDR3 region has 14 residues. Germline loops: CDR1 MDHEN, CDR2 SYDVKM. In DNA form, the CDR3 reads TGTGCCAGCAGGGGACAGCCATCCTACAATGAGCAGTTCTTC. Protein: CASRGQPSYNEQFF.

The sample holds many counts of this clonotype. The V gene is TRBV20-1, the J gene TRBJ2-1; 9 nucleotides line up with TRBD2. Germline values: CDR1 DFQATT, CDR2 SNEGSKA (reference sequence). The CDR3 totals 13 residues. The ends lost 5 bases at V and 8 bases at J; junction bases unmatched: 7. The CDR3 is CSAAGGYEDEQFF. The CDR3 DNA is TGCAGTGCTGCGGGGGGGTACGAGGATGAGCAGTTCTTC.

This clonotype has a handful of counts. CDR3 sequence reads: CASSQGTGNSPLHF. CDR3 in DNA: TGTGCCAGCAGCCAAGGGACAGGGAACTCACCCCTCCACTTT. The rearrangement joins TRBV4-2 to TRBJ1-6; 8 bases align to TRBD1. The CDR3 is made up of 14 amino acids. V lost 1 base and J lost 10; bases outside the gene matches: 3. Germline V lookup: CDR1 LGHNA, CDR2 YNFKEQ.

In its sample, this clonotype was seen many times. V usage is TRBV12-3 or TRBV12-4 and J usage is TRBJ1-2, with no clear D. V shed 3 bases and J shed 3 bases, with 8 bases lying between them. This CDR3 has 13 residues. The CDR3 reads CASSFSRYYGYTF. The CDR3 DNA is TGTGCCAGCAGTTTTTCCAGATACTATGGCTACACCTTC.